One T cell receptor beta chain is described in this entry. A single count supports this clone. The antigen it recognizes is unknown. Per-base quality was not reported, and no clone a single base away is much larger than it. The data were taken from a study of T cells in localized non-small cell lung cancer (dated by TCRdb to the early 2020s). As for the study more broadly: The study examined T cell repertoires in under 300 patients with early-stage NSCLC and compared tumors with uninvolved tumor-adjacent lungs. All 220 or so NSCLC patients in the cohort were treatment-naive and had localized lung tumors that were resected. A mean age of 66.3 years was recorded for the NSCLC patients, of whom approximately 130 were male and around 100 were female.

TCR beta CDR3 regions were sequenced from DNA using the immunoSEQ Assay. The study's own analysis went as follows. T cell density was computed as TCR beta template counts normalized to usable DNA estimated by amplifying housekeeping genes. Richness was estimated using the preseqR package, with extrapolation to 400,000 templates for PBMC samples and to 120,000 templates for tissue samples. Clonality was taken to be one minus Pielou's evenness. Tissue-enriched TCRs were identified through differential abundance testing performed on productive amino-acid clonotypes, with a minimum total count of 5 and an alpha of 0.1. The Jaccard Index and the Morisita Overlap Index were used to measure how much the repertoires overlapped between compartments. TCR beta CDR3s were clustered by GLIPH together with public tetramer-defined viral CDR3s, and at least three viral sequences plus V-gene enrichment were required for viral motifs. TCRdb took over this immuneACCESS table, retaining in-frame rearrangements with V and J assigned. Such tables are incomplete; in checked studies, under half of the missing clones stem from an unresolved V gene, and the remainder is unexplained. That table furnishes V, J and clone size, whereas the DNA furnished D and trimming. Counted in this sample were approximately 65,000 clones; roughly 76% of them appeared once. The top ten constitute roughly 4.8% of the sample.

On the study overall, not on this receptor specifically: Uninvolved tumor-adjacent lung showed the highest T cell clonality, higher than tumor, which suggests more focused antigenic responses in the uninvolved tumor-adjacent lung. Longer overall survival was associated with higher T cell density in blood, whereas shorter survival was associated with higher clonality in adjacent lung. Because the study design was exploratory, TCR variables were selected using unadjusted p-values without false-discovery rate correction. Because multi-region sequencing of the tumors was not done, intratumor heterogeneity could not be ruled out. A median of around 50 of the top 100 tumor clones were detected in paired uninvolved adjacent lung, and 28 of these tumor clones were also found among the top 100 clones of the paired uninvolved adjacent lung.

At diagnosis, peripheral blood, uninvolved tumor-adjacent lung and tumor were collected and were preserved as a mix of fresh-frozen and FFPE material. For TCR repertoire profiling, blood samples were analyzed in the form of peripheral blood mononuclear cells. Germline trimming: 3 bases from V, 0 bases from J; junction bases outside gene matches: 4. The cysteine opens and the phenylalanine closes a CDR3 of 15 amino acids. Just the 45-base CDR3 DNA is kept, in frame starting at base 1. CDR1 and CDR2 (SGHRS, YFSETQ) derive from the germline V gene. The sample in question was PBMCs, obtained before any cancer treatment. This clonotype originated in a man aged 40 to 69 with stage II lung adenocarcinoma. The V gene is TRBV5-1 and the J gene is TRBJ2-3, with 7 junctional bases fitting TRBD1. This receptor has the CDR3 CASSSGTASTDTQYF. The nucleotides are TGCGCCAGCAGCTCCGGGACAGCAAGCACAGATACGCAGTATTTT.